Below are 32 T cell receptor beta chains sequenced from a single sample in a study of blood T cells in healthy people across ages. A J-beta primer mix and a sample-barcoded 5' primer were used in a second PCR of about 6 to 12 cycles. TCRdb reanalysed the 5' RACE reads using MiXCR and keeps one entry per CDR3 protein. The table includes some 640,000 distinct CDR3 sequences, around half detected once. The specimen was blood. The receptors come from a woman aged 55-70 years in good health.

The sample holds many counts of this clonotype. The J gene is TRBJ2-1, the V gene TRBV29-1; TRBD1 matches at 7 bases. Per germline, CDR1 SQVTM and CDR2 ANQGSEA. V shed 3 bases, J shed 6 bases, and the junction held 8 bases outside the gene matches. This CDR3 is built from 14 residues. The CDR3 coding sequence is TGCAGCGTTGACAGGGGGTTACAGAGCAATGAGCAGTTCTTC. This gives the protein CSVDRGLQSNEQFF.

This clonotype was picked up a small number of times. The J gene is TRBJ1-2, the V gene TRBV10-3; D possibly corresponds to TRBD1 (6 bases). V was pared by 2 bases and J by 6 bases, with 16 bases between. This CDR3 contains 15 residues. Germline V CDR1 and CDR2: ENHRY, SYGVKD. The CDR3 loop reads CAISEIEQGSDGYTF. Written as DNA, the CDR3 is TGTGCCATCAGTGAGATCGAACAGGGATCTGATGGCTACACCTTC.

This chain uses TRBV27 with TRBJ2-7, with 10 positions matching TRBD2. Losses at the gene ends were 6 bases for V and 7 bases for J; bases not matched to a gene: 9. Germline values: CDR1 MNHEY, CDR2 SMNVEV (reference sequence). The CDR3 consists of 14 residues. The CDR3 nucleotides read TGTGCCAGCAGACTAGCGGGACCCTCGGGGGAGCAGTACTTC. The encoded protein is CASRLAGPSGEQYF.

CDR3 nucleotide sequence: TGTGCCAGCAAAGGGACAGGGGAACATAAGTACTTC. Translation gives CASKGTGEHKYF. The chain combines TRBV3-1 with TRBJ2-5, with TRBD1 matching 10 bases. J was trimmed by 12 bases and V by 7 bases; bases with no gene match: 8. CDR3 length: 12 residues. Germline assignment: CDR1 LGHDT and CDR2 YNNKEL (reference sequence).

The chain links TRBV28 to TRBJ1-3; D not certain. This CDR3 region has 15 residues. CDR1 is MDHEN, CDR2 SYDVKM, per germline. Trimming pared 2 bases from V and 2 bases from J, leaving 10 bases between. The DNA for the CDR3 is TGTGCCAGCAGTTTACCACCAGGAGCTGGAAACACCATATATTTT. Amino acids: CASSLPPGAGNTIYF.

V and J are TRBV2 and TRBJ2-1, with D possibly being TRBD1 or TRBD2 (5 bases each). The CDR3 extends over 13 amino acids. V lost 7 bases and J 5 bases, leaving 12 bases between the germline ends. Germline V gene lookup returns CDR1 SNHLY and CDR2 FYNNEI. The CDR3 sequence is CASIVEGHNEQFF. CDR3 sequence (DNA): TGTGCCAGCATAGTCGAGGGGCACAATGAGCAGTTCTTC.

About this clonotype: One end of the junction fails to match germline, which may point to a read error. The V gene is TRBV20-1, the J gene TRBJ2-1; TRBD2 agrees at 8 bases. The CDR3 is 16 amino acids. CDR1 and CDR2 (germline): DFQATT, SNEGSKA (reference sequence). This CDR3 reads CSAPTLLAGNYNERFF. DNA for the CDR3: TGCAGTGCTCCTACCCTGCTAGCGGGTAACTACAATGAGCGGTTCTTC.

CDR3 loop: CASSHAGTGSYEQYF. CDR3 DNA sequence: TGCGCCAGCAGCCACGCCGGGACAGGCTCCTACGAGCAGTACTTC. The chain is built from TRBV4-3 and TRBJ2-7; 8 nucleotides line up with TRBD1. J gave up 0 bases and V 3 bases, and 4 bases lay outside the gene matches. The germline V gene has CDR1 LGHNA and CDR2 YSLEER. This CDR3 has 15 amino acids.

V usage is TRBV6-1 and J usage is TRBJ1-4; TRBD1 is a possible D gene (6 bases). CDR1 is MNHNS and CDR2 is SASEGT in the germline V gene. Trimming left V 1 base short and J 2 bases short, with 14 bases between. This CDR3 comprises 17 residues. The CDR3 nucleotides read TGTGCCAGCAGTGAAGATGCCGGGGGCTGGACTAATGAAAAACTGTTTTTT. Translation gives CASSEDAGGWTNEKLFF.

The chain carries TRBV3-1 and TRBJ1-6, with D uncertain. The CDR3 runs to 14 residues. CDR1 and CDR2 from the germline V gene are LGHDT and YNNKEL (reference sequence). V lost 5 bases and J lost 9, with 14 bases in between. CDR3: CASSVRGGGSPLHF. CDR3 DNA sequence: TGTGCCAGCAGCGTCCGAGGAGGTGGTTCACCCCTCCACTTT.

CDR3 DNA: TGCAGTATACGACTAGCGCAAAACAATGAGCAGTTCTTC. Encoded protein: CSIRLAQNNEQFF. J is TRBJ2-1 and V is TRBV20-1, with 8 bases identical to TRBD2. The germline gives CDR1 DFQATT, CDR2 SNEGSKA (reference sequence). Trimming took 8 bases from V and 5 from J; bases not matched to a gene: 8. This CDR3 is 13 amino acids long.

V is TRBV24-1 and J is TRBJ1-2; TRBD1 agrees at 9 bases. The CDR3 is made up of 14 amino acids. The germline V gene has CDR1 KGHDR and CDR2 SFDVKD. With V trimmed by 3 bases and J by 6 bases, 4 bases remained unmatched. The DNA of the CDR3 is TGTGCCACCAGTGATGAAACAGGGGGCCATGGCTACACCTTC. This encodes CATSDETGGHGYTF.

CDR3 in amino acids: CATSDPGVHTDTQYF. CDR3 sequence (DNA): TGTGCCACCAGTGACCCGGGAGTCCACACAGATACGCAGTATTTT. The genes are TRBV24-1 and TRBJ2-3; D may be TRBD2 (6 bases). Germline CDR1 KGHDR, CDR2 SFDVKD. Trimming took off 4 bases at V and 2 bases at J, with 12 bases between the two ends. The CDR3 covers 15 residues.

This clonotype appeared a few times. CDR3 sequence reads: CSATGVTYEQYF. The CDR3 bases are TGCAGCGCGACAGGGGTTACCTACGAGCAGTACTTC. The chain joins TRBV29-1 to TRBJ2-7; 8 bases align to TRBD1. The CDR3 is made up of 12 amino acids. V lost 7 bases and J lost 2; bases outside the gene matches: 4. Germline lookup yields CDR1 SQVTM and CDR2 ANQGSEA.

The genes are TRBV4-3 and TRBJ2-5; D is possibly TRBD2 (6 bases). V lost 0 bases and J lost 11, with 16 bases in between. Germline assignment: CDR1 LGHNA and CDR2 YSLEER. The CDR3 runs 14 residues. The CDR3 nucleotides are TGCGCCAGCAGCCAAGAGGACGGGAGAGTTGAGCAGTACTTC. Amino acids: CASSQEDGRVEQYF.

This clonotype was counted between two and nine times. CDR3 sequence: CASSFGTTTDTQYF. The CDR3 nucleotides read TGCGCCAGCAGCTTCGGTACCACCACAGATACGCAGTATTTT. The V and J genes are TRBV5-1 and TRBJ2-3, with D uncertain. CDR1 and CDR2 from the germline V gene are SGHRS and YFSETQ. The CDR3 runs 14 residues. V was shortened by 2 bases and J by 2 bases, with 9 bases between the two germline ends.

The chain links TRBV14 to TRBJ2-7; D gene ambiguous. V lost 6 bases, J lost 1 base, and 13 bases lay in between. The CDR3 sequence is 14 residues long. Germline CDR1 reads SGHDN; CDR2 reads FVKESK. Written as DNA, the CDR3 is TGTGCCAGCAGGAGCCAGCACCAATCCTACGAGCAGTACTTC. Translating it yields CASRSQHQSYEQYF.

This clonotype showed up just a few times. The CDR3 is CSARKTGGIEKLFF. The DNA of the CDR3 is TGCAGTGCTAGAAAGACAGGGGGAATTGAAAAACTGTTTTTT. The J gene is TRBJ1-4, the V gene TRBV20-1; 9 nucleotides agree with TRBD1. The V segment lost 2 bases and the J segment 7 bases; nucleotides outside the gene matches: 5. CDR3 length: 14 residues. CDR1 is DFQATT and CDR2 is SNEGSKA in the germline V gene (reference sequence).

This clonotype was counted once. The chain employs TRBV5-4 and TRBJ2-5, with D tentatively TRBD1 (6 bases). Trimming left V 4 bases short and J 1 base short, with 11 bases between. The CDR3 is made up of 14 amino acids. Germline V gene sequence: CDR1 SGHNT, CDR2 YYREEE (reference sequence). CDR3 bases: TGTGCCAGCAGCATCCTACAGGGCCAAGAGACCCAGTACTTC. It encodes CASSILQGQETQYF.

This clonotype was picked up a small number of times. V and J are TRBV5-1 and TRBJ2-3; 11 bases align to TRBD1. The length of the CDR3 is 16 residues. The V gene end was trimmed by 4 bases and the J gene end by 0 bases; junction bases not matched to a gene: 4. Per germline, CDR1 SGHRS and CDR2 YFSETQ. The CDR3 region is CASSAGQGVSTDTQYF. The CDR3 DNA follows: TGCGCCAGCAGCGCGGGACAGGGGGTGAGCACAGATACGCAGTATTTT.

This clonotype was found once. Compared with germline, one end of the junction differs, possibly owing to a read error. This chain uses TRBV5-1 with TRBJ2-6; D call uncertain. This CDR3 contains 13 residues. Germline values: CDR1 SGHRS, CDR2 YFSETQ. The CDR3 sequence: CARSLGGANVLTF. The CDR3 DNA sequence: TGCGCCCGCAGCTTGGGTGGGGCCAACGTCCTGACTTTC.

The genes are TRBV29-1 and TRBJ2-7; 7 bases line up with TRBD2. The V segment lost 3 bases and the J segment 0 bases; nucleotides outside the gene matches: 5. The CDR3 covers 14 residues. CDR1 is SQVTM, CDR2 ANQGSEA, per germline. CDR3 bases: TGCAGCGTTGATGTGGAGCGGGGCTCCTACGAGCAGTACTTC. Translated: CSVDVERGSYEQYF.

This clonotype was seen more than once but under ten times. V gene TRBV5-1 combines with J gene TRBJ2-7, with TRBD2 as a possible D gene (5 bases). Germline values: CDR1 SGHRS, CDR2 YFSETQ. The V end was cut by 4 bases, the J end by 7 bases, with 15 bases between. The CDR3 length is 13 residues. The CDR3 protein is CASSPSVGEEQYF. The CDR3 DNA reads TGCGCCAGCAGCCCGTCAGTGGGAGAGGAGCAGTACTTC.

This chain connects TRBV9 to TRBJ1-4; D is unclear. The V gene's germline CDR1 is SGDLS and CDR2 YYNGEE. V lost 0 bases and J 2 bases, leaving 8 bases between the germline ends. The CDR3 length is 15 residues. The CDR3 DNA is TGTGCCAGCAGCGTAGGTGGGCACACTAATGAAAAACTGTTTTTT. Protein sequence: CASSVGGHTNEKLFF.

The chain has TRBV14 and TRBJ2-1; 10 bases fit TRBD2. The CDR3 totals 16 residues. The V and J ends lost 2 bases and 8 bases, in that order; junction bases with no gene match: 9. Germline values: CDR1 SGHDN, CDR2 FVKESK. The CDR3 nucleotides are TGTGCCAGCAGCCAATTTAGCGGGGGGAAGCAGGATGAGCAGTTCTTC. This encodes CASSQFSGGKQDEQFF.

The table lists this clonotype with a count of one. One base away lies a much larger clone, so this may be a sequencing read error. V gene TRBV4-2 combines with J gene TRBJ1-1, with D perhaps matching TRBD1 (5 bases). The CDR3 is 14 residues long. Deletions cut 3 bases from V and 1 base from J, with 9 bases between. Germline V gene lookup returns CDR1 LGHNA and CDR2 YNFKEQ. The CDR3: CASSHRDRNTEAFF. The CDR3 DNA sequence: TGTGCCAGCAGCCATCGGGACCGGAACACTGAAGCTTTCTTT.

The chain is built from TRBV20-1 and TRBJ2-7, with 7 bases lining up with TRBD1. The end of the DNA is better explained by TRBJ2-5, so the J call may be wrong. The germline CDR1 and CDR2 sequences are DFQATT and SNEGSKA (reference sequence). The CDR3 totals 12 residues. The CDR3 DNA is TGCAGTGCTGCTAGGGGGCGGGAGACCCAGTACTTC. This gives the protein CSAARGRETQYF.

The chain is built from TRBV7-2 and TRBJ1-2, with a weak D call TRBD1 (5 bases). CDR3 size: 16 residues. Germline V CDR1 and CDR2: SGHTA, FQGNSA. Trimming took 4 bases from V and 4 from J, leaving 19 bases between them. CDR3: CASSSSMGGGIYGYTF. CDR3 nucleotides: TGTGCCAGCAGCTCATCAATGGGTGGGGGTATCTATGGCTACACCTTC.

This chain connects TRBV4-2 to TRBJ1-6; the match to TRBD1 covers 7 bases. In germline, CDR1 is LGHNA, CDR2 YNFKEQ. J gave up 15 bases and V 0 bases, and 11 bases lay outside the gene matches. The CDR3 is 15 residues long. CDR3 coding DNA: TGTGCCAGCAGCCAAGATTTGGGCAGGGGGGTTCTCCTCCACTTT. Its protein product is CASSQDLGRGVLLHF.

The V call is TRBV9, the J call TRBJ2-4, with a weak D call TRBD2 (6 bases). The CDR3 covers 17 residues. In germline, CDR1 is SGDLS, CDR2 YYNGEE. Trimming took off 4 bases at V and 3 bases at J, with 20 bases between the two ends. The CDR3 spells CASSHNPGEGDKNIQYF. CDR3 DNA sequence: TGTGCCAGCAGCCACAATCCGGGGGAAGGAGACAAAAACATTCAGTACTTC.

This clonotype was recorded once. The genes are TRBV4-1 and TRBJ2-2; TRBD2 matches at 15 bases. This CDR3 comprises 17 residues. J was trimmed by 5 bases and V by 4 bases; bases with no gene match: 5. Per germline, CDR1 MGHRA and CDR2 YSYEKL. CDR3 protein: CASSPMGLAGGTGELFF. The CDR3 region has the DNA TGCGCCAGCAGCCCCATGGGACTAGCGGGAGGTACCGGGGAGCTGTTTTTT.

This chain uses TRBV6-5 with TRBJ2-1; a possible D gene is TRBD2 (6 bases). The V end lost 0 bases, the J end lost 8 bases, and 8 bases lay between the germline ends. CDR1 MNHEY and CDR2 SVGAGI come from the germline V gene. The CDR3 runs 13 residues. The CDR3 is CASSYSSGDEQFF. CDR3 nucleotide sequence: TGTGCCAGCAGTTACTCGTCGGGGGATGAGCAGTTCTTC.